One sample yielded the 5 T cell receptor beta chains listed below, sequenced in a study of T cell responses to AZD1222 COVID-19 vaccine. Libraries were prepared by immunoSEQ multiplex PCR; TCRdb keeps only in-frame clonotypes and omits some of them. In the table there are 200,000 or so clones, about 87% of which are singletons. The specimen was peripheral blood, collected on day 0 of MenACWY control vaccination. Receptors originate from an adult in good health.

V usage is TRBV4-1 and J usage is TRBJ2-7, with a possible D match to TRBD2 (7 bases). V lost 1 base to trimming and J lost 7 bases, with 14 bases between them. The CDR3 contains 14 residues. Looked up from germline, CDR1 is MGHRA and CDR2 is YSYEKL. The CDR3 spells CASSQVPGGREQYF. As DNA, the CDR3 is TGCGCCAGCAGCCAAGTTCCCGGGGGGCGGGAGCAGTACTTC.

Note on this clone: At the DNA level, this CDR3 is encoded by other sequences in the same sample as well. V and J are TRBV9 and TRBJ2-2, with a weak D call TRBD2 (6 bases). Germline CDR1 and CDR2: SGDLS and YYNGEE. The CDR3 sequence is 15 residues long. Trimming removed 0 bases at V and 0 bases at J, with 6 bases between. CDR3 amino acids: CASSVGGTNTGELFF. Written as DNA, the CDR3 is TGTGCCAGCAGCGTAGGCGGGACGAACACCGGGGAGCTGTTTTTT.

J is TRBJ2-2 and V is TRBV24-1, with no clear D. The length of the CDR3 is 11 residues. Trimming took 5 bases from V and 8 from J, leaving 5 bases between them. CDR1 and CDR2 (germline): KGHDR, SFDVKD. CDR3 sequence (DNA): TGTGCCACCAGTGTAGCTGGGGAGCTGTTTTTT. Protein sequence: CATSVAGELFF.

This clone has a single count. The chain employs TRBV10-1 and TRBJ2-5; D is uncertain. The germline CDR1 and CDR2 sequences are WNHNN and SYGVQD (reference sequence). V was pared by 4 bases and J by 5 bases, with 8 bases between. This CDR3 region has 12 residues. This chain's CDR3 is CASSGHWETQYF. The CDR3 nucleotides are TGCGCCAGCAGTGGGCACTGGGAGACCCAGTACTTC.

This clone has more than one count but fewer than ten. This chain links TRBV6-5 with TRBJ2-7; the match to TRBD1 covers 8 bases. V lost 0 bases and J lost 2; bases outside the gene matches: 3. CDR3 length: 15 residues. From germline, CDR1 is MNHEY and CDR2 SVGAGI. The DNA for the CDR3 is TGTGCCAGCAGTTACTCGTCGGGACAGGCCTACGAGCAGTACTTC. It translates to CASSYSSGQAYEQYF.